This passage covers 27 T cell receptor beta chains from one sample sequenced in a study of cytomegalovirus exposure and HLA in healthy donors. PCR employed 60 Vbeta and 13 Jbeta primers. Using immunoSEQ multiplex PCR, the repertoire was profiled, and TCRdb retains in-frame clones only, with some absent. The data hold about 160,000 clones, with roughly 73% observed a single time. Sequenced material: PBMCs. Every receptor here comes from a young woman in good health and CMV-seronegative.

This clone was observed at least ten times. J is TRBJ1-6 and V is TRBV5-8; D not certain. Between the trimmed V and J ends, which lost 0 bases and 7 bases, there was a span of 11 bases. Germline loops: CDR1 SGHTS, CDR2 YDEGEE. This CDR3 comprises 15 residues. Here the CDR3 DNA reads TGTGCCAGCAGCTTGGTCCCGGGTGCGAATTCACCCCTCCACTTT. As protein: CASSLVPGANSPLHF.

The chain combines TRBV29-1 with TRBJ2-1; 8 bases line up with TRBD2. Germline loops: CDR1 SQVTM, CDR2 ANQGSEA. The CDR3 contains 14 residues. Unmatched junction bases numbered 8, after V lost 6 bases and J lost 4 bases. CDR3 in amino acids: CSVGVRGGYNEQFF. The CDR3 DNA reads as TGCAGCGTGGGGGTACGGGGGGGATACAATGAGCAGTTCTTC.

This clone has only one observation. The chain has TRBV10-3 and TRBJ1-2; D uncertain. Germline V gives CDR1 ENHRY, CDR2 SYGVKD. This CDR3 comprises 12 residues. The germline V and J ends were trimmed by 4 bases and 5 bases, with 8 bases remaining between them. The CDR3, as DNA: TGTGCCATCAGTGCGGGTTTTTATGGCTACACCTTC. Its translation is CAISAGFYGYTF.

The sample holds one count of this clone. The gene calls are TRBV11-2 and TRBJ2-1; 11 nucleotides match TRBD2. J gave up 3 bases and V 5 bases, and 3 bases lay outside the gene matches. The V gene's germline CDR1 is SGHAT and CDR2 FQNNGV. The CDR3 contains 15 residues. The CDR3 loop reads CASSKTSGVYNEQFF. The CDR3 DNA sequence: TGTGCCAGCAGCAAGACTAGCGGGGTCTACAATGAGCAGTTCTTC.

J is TRBJ1-1 and V is TRBV2; D uncertain. V shed 4 bases and J shed 5 bases, with 8 bases lying between them. The V gene's germline CDR1 is SNHLY and CDR2 FYNNEI. This CDR3 has 12 residues. CDR3 sequence (DNA): TGTGCCAGCAGTGTAAGCGCTACTGAAGCTTTCTTT. This translates into CASSVSATEAFF.

The J gene is TRBJ1-1, the V gene TRBV6-1; unclear D gene. Germline V gene sequence: CDR1 MNHNS, CDR2 SASEGT. Trimming stripped 4 bases from V and 2 bases from J, with 8 bases between. CDR3 size: 13 residues. CDR3 sequence (DNA): TGTGCCAGCAGTGCAACGGTTAACACTGAAGCTTTCTTT. Translating it yields CASSATVNTEAFF.

Concerning this clone itself: Germline and junction disagree at one end, which may indicate a read error. The rearrangement uses TRBV19 and TRBJ2-1; perhaps TRBD2 as D (6 bases). The germline CDR1 and CDR2 sequences are LNHDA and SQIVND (reference sequence). The CDR3 is 16 amino acids. Here the CDR3 DNA reads TGTGCCAGTAGTATTGGGTACGGGACTGCTTCTAATGGGCAGTTCTTC. Amino acid sequence: CASSIGYGTASNGQFF.

The chain employs TRBV27 and TRBJ2-7; 10 bases fit TRBD1. The CDR3 is made up of 15 amino acids. CDR1 MNHEY and CDR2 SMNVEV come from the germline V gene (reference sequence). Trimming at V came to 6 bases and at J to 4 bases, leaving 9 bases not matched to a gene. The DNA for the CDR3 is TGTGCCAGCAGGACTTCCGGGACAGGGGATTACGAGCAGTACTTC. This gives the protein CASRTSGTGDYEQYF.

V and J are TRBV5-1 and TRBJ2-1; 9 positions match TRBD2. The germline CDR1 and CDR2 sequences are SGHRS and YFSETQ. The CDR3 runs to 16 residues. V shed 0 bases, J shed 4 bases, and the junction held 5 bases outside the gene matches. Here the CDR3 reads CASSLVPAGGYNEQFF. Written as DNA, the CDR3 is TGCGCCAGCAGCTTGGTTCCAGCGGGGGGTTACAATGAGCAGTTCTTC.

This clone was seen more than once but under ten times. The rearrangement uses TRBV6-6 and TRBJ1-1, with TRBD1 identical over 12 bases. After removal of 6 bases from V and 6 bases from J, the junction contained 2 bases not matched to a gene. In germline, CDR1 is MNHNY, CDR2 SVGAGI (reference sequence). This CDR3 comprises 13 residues. CDR3 coding DNA: TGTGCCAGCAGGGGACAGGGGGCACCTGAAGCTTTCTTT. This codes for CASRGQGAPEAFF.

The chain is built from TRBV10-3 and TRBJ2-1, with 8 positions matching TRBD2. This CDR3 comprises 16 residues. CDR1 is ENHRY, CDR2 SYGVKD, per germline. Trimming at V came to 6 bases and at J to 4 bases, leaving 11 bases not matched to a gene. The CDR3: CAIRTTTGGGYNEQFF. CDR3 nucleotide sequence: TGTGCCATCAGAACCACCACCGGCGGGGGGTACAATGAGCAGTTCTTC.

This clone was observed a few times. The V call is TRBV2, the J call TRBJ1-5; TRBD1 might be the D (5 bases). The germline gives CDR1 SNHLY, CDR2 FYNNEI. Deletions cut 5 bases from V and 1 base from J, with 9 bases between. The CDR3 has 14 residues. The CDR3 region is CASSPDRSNQPQHF. In DNA, the CDR3 is TGTGCCAGCAGTCCAGACAGAAGCAATCAGCCCCAGCATTTT.

The V and J genes are TRBV4-1 and TRBJ1-1; no reliable D call. CDR3 size: 14 residues. The ends were cut back, 4 bases at V and 1 base at J, with 10 bases in the middle. Germline assignment: CDR1 MGHRA and CDR2 YSYEKL. The CDR3 DNA sequence: TGCGCCAGCAGCCCCCAACTTACGAACACTGAAGCTTTCTTT. Amino acid sequence: CASSPQLTNTEAFF.

This clone was counted many times. The chain links TRBV5-5 to TRBJ1-5; maybe TRBD1 (6 bases). V was trimmed by 0 bases and J by 2 bases, leaving 9 bases between them. CDR3 length equals 15 residues. CDR1 is SGHKS, CDR2 YYEKEE, per germline (reference sequence). The CDR3 DNA reads as TGTGCCAGCAGCTTGGATTGGACAGGCAATCAGCCCCAGCATTTT. It is translated as CASSLDWTGNQPQHF.

This chain connects TRBV12-5 to TRBJ2-1; D is possibly TRBD2 (5 bases). Trimming pared 7 bases from V and 4 bases from J, leaving 23 bases between. Germline V gene sequence: CDR1 LGHNT, CDR2 FRNRAP. The CDR3 contains 17 residues. CDR3 sequence (DNA): TGTGCTAGTGCCCCCGGACTCCCTGTTGGTTGGTACAATGAGCAGTTCTTC. It specifies CASAPGLPVGWYNEQFF.

This sequence joins TRBV4-1 and TRBJ2-1, with D uncertain. This CDR3 region has 14 residues. From germline, CDR1 is MGHRA and CDR2 YSYEKL. V was clipped by 2 bases and J by 3 bases, with 8 bases between them. CDR3 DNA sequence: TGCGCCAGCAGCCAACGGGTCAGCTACAATGAGCAGTTCTTC. This translates into CASSQRVSYNEQFF.

The chain joins TRBV10-3 to TRBJ1-1; D perhaps matches TRBD1 (6 bases). Germline loops: CDR1 ENHRY, CDR2 SYGVKD. The germline V and J ends were trimmed by 0 bases and 1 base, with 12 bases remaining between them. This CDR3 comprises 16 residues. CDR3 amino acids: CAISESSGGANTEAFF. CDR3 DNA sequence: TGTGCCATCAGTGAGTCGTCTGGGGGGGCGAACACTGAAGCTTTCTTT.

The gene calls are TRBV29-1 and TRBJ1-5, with 7 bases aligning to TRBD1. The CDR3 consists of 13 residues. Germline V CDR1 and CDR2: SQVTM, ANQGSEA. The V gene end was trimmed by 6 bases and the J gene end by 4 bases; junction bases not matched to a gene: 6. DNA of the CDR3: TGCAGCGTCGCCGGGACAGTTAATCAGCCCCAGCATTTT. It codes for CSVAGTVNQPQHF.

This clone was counted between two and nine times. V is TRBV30 and J is TRBJ1-1; D is unclear. With 6 bases removed from V and 1 base from J, the gap between germline ends came to 9 bases. In germline, CDR1 is GTSNPN, CDR2 SVGIG (reference sequence). This CDR3 has 12 residues. This CDR3 is CACLRGNTEAFF. Written as DNA, the CDR3 is TGTGCCTGTCTCCGGGGGAACACTGAAGCTTTCTTT.

This clone was seen a single time. Sequence at one end of the junction differs from germline and may be a read error. The chain couples TRBV19 to TRBJ1-2, with a tentative D call TRBD1 (5 bases). Germline loops: CDR1 LNHDA, CDR2 SQIVND (reference sequence). The CDR3 runs 13 residues. The CDR3 sequence is CAGSKGQDYGYTF. The CDR3 DNA reads TGTGCCGGTAGTAAAGGACAAGACTATGGCTACACCTTC.

The V and J genes are TRBV4-2 and TRBJ1-3, with 9 bases that match TRBD1. The CDR3 is 17 residues long. The V and J ends lost 1 base and 3 bases, in that order; junction bases with no gene match: 7. Germline loops: CDR1 LGHNA, CDR2 YNFKEQ. Here the CDR3 reads CASSQGWTGAVGNTIYF. CDR3 in DNA: TGTGCCAGCAGCCAAGGTTGGACAGGGGCCGTTGGAAACACCATATATTTT.

There are a few counts of this clone. The chain is built from TRBV4-1 and TRBJ2-5; 8 nucleotides align to TRBD1. The CDR3 extends over 15 amino acids. V trimming: 3 bases; J trimming: 4 bases; junction bases outside the gene matches: 7. In germline, CDR1 is MGHRA, CDR2 YSYEKL. Here the CDR3 reads CASSHIQGGIETQYF. Here the CDR3 DNA reads TGCGCCAGCAGCCATATACAGGGGGGTATAGAGACCCAGTACTTC.

V usage is TRBV9 and J usage is TRBJ2-5; TRBD1 matches 9 bases. Losses at the gene ends were 0 bases for V and 5 bases for J; bases not matched to a gene: 8. The CDR3 has 16 residues. Germline V gene lookup returns CDR1 SGDLS and CDR2 YYNGEE. CDR3 region: CASSVAGGQGEETQYF. In nucleotides, the CDR3 is TGTGCCAGCAGCGTAGCTGGGGGACAGGGTGAGGAGACCCAGTACTTC.

J is TRBJ2-2 and V is TRBV28; 8 bases line up with TRBD1. Germline CDR1 and CDR2: MDHEN and SYDVKM. The CDR3 is made up of 17 amino acids. V was pared by 4 bases and J by 4 bases, with 11 bases of the junction left unmatched. The CDR3: CASSSFPRTGTTGELFF. The CDR3 DNA follows: TGTGCCAGCAGTTCATTCCCCCGGACAGGGACCACCGGGGAGCTGTTTTTT.

CDR3 sequence (DNA): TGCGCCAGCAGCTTGTCACGGGATCAGCCCCAGCATTTT. It is translated as CASSLSRDQPQHF. The chain recombines TRBV5-1 with TRBJ1-5, with D hard to call. The CDR3 contains 13 residues. Germline CDR1 SGHRS, CDR2 YFSETQ. V lost 1 base and J lost 5, with 7 bases in between. The full variable domain, rest sourced from reference TRBV5-1 and TRBJ1-5, is KAGVTQTPRYLIKTRGQQVTLSCSPISGHRSVSWYQQTPGQGLQFLFEYFSETQRNKGNFPGRFSGRQFSNSRSEMNVSTLELGDSALYLCASSLSRDQPQHFGDGTRLSIL.

Concerning this clone: Other DNA sequences of this sample code for an identical CDR3. The V gene is TRBV2, the J gene TRBJ2-7; 12 bases are a match to TRBD1. CDR3 length: 14 residues. Germline CDR1 SNHLY, CDR2 FYNNEI. V was pared by 5 bases and J by 5 bases, with 4 bases of the junction left unmatched. The CDR3 reads CASSRDRGLDEQYF. The DNA for the CDR3 is TGTGCCAGCAGTAGGGACAGGGGGCTGGACGAGCAGTACTTC.

V is TRBV5-1 and J is TRBJ2-3; D perhaps matches TRBD2 (5 bases). This CDR3 spans 14 amino acids. V lost 1 base, J lost 1 base, and 7 bases lay in between. The germline V gene encodes CDR1 SGHRS and CDR2 YFSETQ. The CDR3 loop is CASSLRERTDTQYF. In DNA, the CDR3 is TGCGCCAGCAGCTTGAGGGAGCGCACAGATACGCAGTATTTT. Supplemented by reference TRBV5-1 and TRBJ2-3, the full variable domain reads KAGVTQTPRYLIKTRGQQVTLSCSPISGHRSVSWYQQTPGQGLQFLFEYFSETQRNKGNFPGRFSGRQFSNSRSEMNVSTLELGDSALYLCASSLRERTDTQYFGPGTRLTVL.